Listed below are T cell receptor beta chains from one sample, sequenced in a study of T cells in Graves' hyperthyroidism and ophthalmopathy. A single record per CDR3 protein comes from TCRdb applying MiXCR to the multiplex PCR reads. The profile covers 300,000 to 450,000 distinct CDR3 sequences, with 14% appearing a single time and roughly 21% taken by the ten largest. The specimen was blood. The receptor source for this set is a woman in her 30s with Graves' ophthalmopathy. Both conserved end residues are part of each CDR3. D genes are given only for firm matches. For some rows the clone size is stated as once, few or many, or as a class when expanded; others skip it.

v_call	j_call	clone_size	d_call	cdr3_aa	cdr3_nt
TRBV9	TRBJ2-1	many	NA	CASSVGPYNEQFF	TGTGCCAGCAGCGTAGGACCCTACAATGAGCAGTTCTTC
TRBV2	TRBJ1-2	many	NA	CAPVVGRIFGYTF	TGTGCCCCAGTGGTAGGGAGGATCTTTGGCTACACCTTC
TRBV2	TRBJ1-1	many	NA	CASSPPGAPGSQAFF	TGTGCCAGCAGTCCCCCGGGGGCGCCCGGATCACAGGCTTTCTTT
TRBV3-1	TRBJ2-5	many	TRBD2	CASNNPGTSGGSEYQETQYF	TGTGCCAGTAATAACCCCGGGACTAGCGGGGGGTCTGAGTACCAAGAGACCCAGTACTTC
TRBV15	TRBJ1-1	once	NA	CATSRGGVWNTEAFF	TGTGCCACCAGCAGAGGAGGTGTGTGGAATACTGAAGCTTTCTTT
TRBV19	TRBJ2-7	NA	NA	CASSIGQFSYEQYF	TGTGCCAGTAGTATAGGACAGTTTTCCTACGAGCAGTACTTC
TRBV11-1	TRBJ2-3	NA	NA	CASSPIGTDTQYF	TGTGCCAGCAGCCCTATCGGCACAGATACGCAGTATTTT
TRBV11-2	TRBJ2-2	many	NA	CASSLFFAGAFTGELFF	TGTGCCAGCAGCCTGTTTTTCGCGGGGGCATTCACCGGGGAGCTGTTTTTT
TRBV7-4	TRBJ2-7	many	NA	CASSAREDEQYF	TGTGCCAGCAGCGCTAGGGAGGACGAGCAGTACTTC
TRBV5-4	TRBJ1-2	NA	NA	CASSLEDPMTVGYTF	TGTGCCAGCAGCTTAGAAGACCCCATGACCGTGGGCTACACCTTC
TRBV7-9	TRBJ1-4	NA	NA	CASSTLKGRRGEKLFF	TGTGCCAGCAGTACCCTAAAGGGGAGAAGAGGAGAAAAACTGTTTTTT
TRBV27	TRBJ1-1	NA	NA	CASSGWGLGLGDTEAFF	TGTGCCAGCAGCGGGTGGGGGTTAGGATTAGGGGACACTGAAGCTTTCTTT
TRBV27	TRBJ2-5	NA	TRBD2	CASSRSGGAERTQYF	TGTGCCAGCAGCCGTAGCGGGGGGGCTGAAAGGACCCAGTACTTC
TRBV7-9	TRBJ2-5	many	NA	CASSFSVYQETQYF	TGTGCCAGCAGCTTTTCCGTGTACCAAGAGACCCAGTACTTC
TRBV2	TRBJ2-5	many	NA	CASSEGGNPSETQYF	TGTGCCAGCAGTGAAGGTGGGAACCCCTCGGAGACCCAGTACTTC
TRBV12-3/TRBV12-4	TRBJ2-3	NA	TRBD2	CASNTSGECTDTQYF	TGTGCCAGCAATACTAGCGGGGAATGCACAGATACGCAGTATTTT
TRBV7-3	TRBJ2-1	many	NA	CASSLQRNNEQFF	TGTGCCAGCAGCTTACAACGGAACAATGAGCAGTTCTTC
TRBV20-1	TRBJ2-1	NA	TRBD2	CSASNPLAGGGDEQFF	TGCAGTGCTAGCAACCCCCTAGCGGGGGGGGGCGATGAGCAGTTCTTC
TRBV12-3/TRBV12-4	TRBJ1-1	few	NA	CASSLAPGPLDTEAFF	TGTGCCAGCAGTTTAGCTCCGGGACCGTTGGACACTGAAGCTTTCTTT
TRBV20-1	TRBJ2-5	many	NA	CSARKSLRQIKETQYF	TGCAGTGCTAGAAAAAGCCTTCGGCAGATTAAAGAGACCCAGTACTTC
TRBV28	TRBJ2-7	many	TRBD2	CASSFTERLAGGGEQYF	TGTGCCAGCAGTTTCACCGAGCGGCTAGCGGGGGGGGGGGAGCAGTACTTC
TRBV4-2	TRBJ2-2	many	TRBD1	CASSRKTGGSTKSGELFF	TGTGCCAGCAGCAGGAAGACAGGGGGTTCTACTAAGTCCGGGGAGCTGTTTTTT
TRBV30	TRBJ1-2	many	TRBD1	CAWSHRQGPYGYTF	TGTGCCTGGAGCCATCGACAGGGCCCCTATGGCTACACCTTC
TRBV10-3	TRBJ2-2	NA	NA	CAISESWRTNTGELFF	TGTGCCATCAGTGAGTCTTGGAGAACGAACACCGGGGAGCTGTTTTTT
TRBV7-9	TRBJ2-3	many	NA	CASSPGMGDTQYF	TGTGCCAGCAGCCCAGGGATGGGTGATACGCAGTATTTT
TRBV2	TRBJ2-3	many	NA	CASSAGRASTDTQYF	TGTGCCAGCAGTGCCGGGCGGGCTAGCACAGATACGCAGTATTTT
TRBV28	TRBJ2-3	few	NA	CASNEVGADTQYF	TGTGCCAGCAACGAGGTCGGGGCAGATACGCAGTATTTT
TRBV19	TRBJ2-4	few	NA	CASSISEPLAKNIQYF	TGTGCCAGTAGTATCTCGGAACCTCTAGCCAAAAACATTCAGTACTTC
TRBV6-4	TRBJ2-2	few	TRBD1	CASSPTGVGVDTGELFF	TGTGCCAGCAGCCCTACAGGGGTCGGTGTGGACACCGGGGAGCTGTTTTTT
TRBV20-1	TRBJ2-5	many	NA	CSASIGVGETQYF	TGCAGTGCTAGTATTGGGGTGGGTGAGACCCAGTACTTC
TRBV5-1	TRBJ2-5	many	TRBD1	CASSFVQGSYQETQYF	TGCGCCAGCAGCTTCGTACAGGGGTCGTACCAAGAGACCCAGTACTTC
TRBV20-1	TRBJ1-5	many	NA	CSARVQDSGNQPQHF	TGCAGTGCTAGAGTTCAGGATTCGGGCAATCAGCCCCAGCATTTT
TRBV6-1	TRBJ2-2	few	TRBD2	CASTNLGGGVGELFF	TGTGCCAGCACCAACTTAGGCGGGGGTGTCGGGGAGCTGTTTTTT
TRBV11-2	TRBJ2-5	many	NA	CASSLFSQETQYF	TGTGCCAGCAGCTTATTCTCCCAAGAGACCCAGTACTTC
TRBV7-9	TRBJ1-6	few	TRBD1	CASSQGTGDSPLHF	TGTGCCAGCTCCCAGGGAACAGGGGACTCACCCCTCCACTTT
TRBV7-2	TRBJ1-2	few	NA	CASSLLDGAYGYTF	TGTGCCAGCAGCCTTCTTGACGGTGCCTATGGCTACACCTTC
TRBV4-1	TRBJ2-3	NA	NA	CASSQGLAPQYF	TGCGCCAGCAGCCAAGGGCTAGCGCCGCAGTATTTT
TRBV7-9	TRBJ2-7	many	TRBD1	CASSLDGTGDYEQYF	TGTGCCAGCAGCTTAGATGGGACAGGGGACTACGAGCAGTACTTC
TRBV18	TRBJ2-5	many	TRBD2	CASSPAAYTSGETQYF	TGTGCCAGCTCACCAGCGGCCTACACTAGCGGGGAGACCCAGTACTTC
TRBV20-1	TRBJ1-6	many	NA	CSARAESDSPLHF	TGCAGTGCGAGGGCCGAGTCGGATTCACCCCTCCACTTT
TRBV9	TRBJ1-1	NA	NA	CASSVVLREQSDFF	TGTGCCAGCAGCGTAGTTCTCAGGGAGCAAAGTGATTTCTTT
TRBV19	TRBJ2-6	NA	NA	CASSAIDRPLSGANVLTF	TGTGCCAGTAGTGCCATTGACAGGCCCCTCTCTGGGGCCAACGTCCTGACTTTC
TRBV2	TRBJ1-4	NA	NA	CADSRDSNEKLFF	TGTGCCGACTCTCGGGACTCTAATGAAAAACTGTTTTTT
TRBV24-1	TRBJ2-5	once	NA	CATSDSDGETQYF	TGTGCCACCAGTGATTCCGATGGAGAGACCCAGTACTTC
TRBV12-3/TRBV12-4	TRBJ2-7	NA	TRBD2	CASSLSKRGGYEQYF	TGTGCCAGCAGTCTAAGCAAGCGGGGGGGCTACGAGCAGTACTTC
TRBV7-2	TRBJ2-7	many	TRBD2	CASSFLAGGTYEQYF	TGTGCCAGCAGCTTCCTAGCGGGGGGCACCTACGAGCAGTACTTC
TRBV6-2/TRBV6-3	TRBJ1-4	once	NA	CASSCSRGGRYNEKLFF	TGTGCCAGCAGTTGCTCGAGGGGAGGAAGATATAATGAAAAACTGTTTTTT
TRBV7-2	TRBJ1-6	few	NA	CASSPSLSPYNSPLHF	TGTGCCAGCAGCCCCTCTTTGAGCCCCTATAATTCACCCCTCCACTTT
TRBV28	TRBJ1-5	many	NA	CASRSTGRGQPQHF	TGTGCCAGCAGGAGCACGGGCCGCGGTCAGCCCCAGCATTTT
TRBV28	TRBJ2-7	many	NA	CASSLFYAYEQYF	TGTGCCAGCAGTTTATTTTACGCATACGAGCAGTACTTC
TRBV7-9	TRBJ2-1	few	TRBD1	CASSSPRQGNEQFF	TGTGCCAGCAGCTCGCCGAGACAGGGTAATGAGCAGTTCTTC
TRBV18	TRBJ1-6	few	NA	CASSVEGGYSSPLHF	TGTGCCAGCTCCGTGGAAGGGGGTTACAGTTCACCCCTCCACTTT
TRBV14	TRBJ2-7	few	NA	CASSPRFTYEQYF	TGTGCCAGCAGCCCCAGGTTTACCTACGAGCAGTACTTC